The T cell receptor beta chain described here comes from a study of T cells in Graves' hyperthyroidism and ophthalmopathy (dated 2019 in TCRdb). Turning to the overall study: Peripheral blood samples were taken at initial diagnosis, before any treatment was given. Following sampling, methimazole starting at 30 mg daily was given to hyperthyroidism patients, and high-dose intravenous methylprednisolone was given to ophthalmopathy patients. The paper reports TCR Vbeta CDR3 sequencing of 135 peripheral blood samples: around 45 ophthalmopathy, roughly 74 hyperthyroidism and around 17 progressor patients. An independent validation cohort of fewer than 20 hyperthyroidism patients and over 15 patients who later progressed to ophthalmopathy tested prospective prediction of ophthalmopathy. The roughly 90 discovery patients were divided at random into training and test sets in a 7:3 ratio. Thyroid tissue and blood T-cell repertoires from roughly 6 Graves' hyperthyroidism patients were also compared in the study. TCR V-J signatures able to tell the groups apart were searched for in a discovery cohort of approximately 95 patients, of whom fewer than 45 had Graves' ophthalmopathy and around 56 had stable Graves' hyperthyroidism.

With regard to this clonotype: The specificity of this receptor is unknown. No per-base quality is available; no much larger clone lies one base away.

Points the paper makes about the study in general: A model built on a 13 V-J signature distinguished ophthalmopathy from stable hyperthyroidism, reaching roughly 88% sensitivity and approximately 81% specificity in cross-validation and 80%/75% in testing. In validation, progression to ophthalmopathy was predicted by the model with 65% to 71% sensitivity and around 76% specificity, a median of approximately 7.1 months before onset. Sample size was not statistically predetermined, and investigators were not blinded to group allocation. Most expanded thyroid clonotypes (frequency above 0.001) were also detected in blood, suggesting blood repertoires may reflect thyroid immune responses.

TCR beta CDR3 regions were amplified from RNA transcripts. For the first round of RT-PCR on the TCR CDR3, the HTBI primer set was used together with the Qiagen OneStep RT-PCR kit. Libraries were constructed in a second round of multiplex PCR, after which size selection and purification were performed. The libraries were sequenced on an Illumina HiSeq2000 using paired-end 100 bp reads. The study's own analysis went as follows. SOAPnuke was used to process the raw data, throwing out any read that contained adapters or uncalled bases, had a mean Phred below 15, or lacked an exact constant-primer or identifier match. High-quality paired reads were merged with COPE v1.2.5, and unique nucleotide sequences were defined as clonotypes. Clonotypes were aligned to IMGT TRBV, TRBD and TRBJ reference segments using MiTCR v1.1. Only V-J combinations with frequency above 0.0001, covering 98% to 99.2% of repertoires, were analysed. The TCS score was defined as the ratio of F50 (clonal expansion) to E x V (chaos), calculated using BLOSUM62-based TCRdist between CDR3 peptides within each V-J. Welch's t-statistics and random forest reduced several hundred V-J features to 10 to 15, which were used in a naive Bayes classifier (R e1071). TCRdb reran the public reads through fastp at Q25 and MiXCR, keeping productive beta chains. All rows with the same CDR3 protein become a single entry with the most common DNA and genes. These V and J calls derive from TCRdb rather than the authors' analysis. The sample records under 400,000 distinct CDR3 sequences, roughly 14% of which are singletons. The ten most abundant clones make up approximately 10% of the sample.

From a lookup of the germline V gene (reference sequence), CDR1 and CDR2 are LNHDA and SQIVND. Relative to germline, V is 4 bases shorter and J is 0 bases shorter, with 19 bases between their ends. The CDR3 goes from the cysteine to the phenylalanine over 18 residues. Only the CDR3 DNA stays, 54 bases, in frame from base 1. Stable Graves' hyperthyroidism was defined as the absence of progression to ophthalmopathy over 18 months of follow-up. The hyperthyroidism patients were between 18 and 65 years old and newly diagnosed, with a disease duration of less than 2 months. Exclusion was applied to patients with uncontrolled infections, other autoimmune diseases, pregnancy or lactation. Diagnoses relied on clinical symptoms, serum thyroxine and TRAb, thyroid ultrasound and orbital computed tomography. PBMCs were separated from around 9.1 ml of fresh peripheral blood using Ficoll-Paque density gradient centrifugation. Total RNA was extracted with Trizol reagent, and quality was checked on an Agilent 2100 Bioanalyzer.

This TCR was sampled from a woman aged 55-69 years with Graves' hyperthyroidism. Sequenced material: blood. The V and J segments used are TRBV19 and TRBJ1-3; the D region possibly corresponds to TRBD1 (5 bases align). The base sequence is TGTGCCAGTAGTAATGACAGCTTACCTTTCAGCTCTGGAAACACCATATATTTT. This gives the protein CASSNDSLPFSSGNTIYF.